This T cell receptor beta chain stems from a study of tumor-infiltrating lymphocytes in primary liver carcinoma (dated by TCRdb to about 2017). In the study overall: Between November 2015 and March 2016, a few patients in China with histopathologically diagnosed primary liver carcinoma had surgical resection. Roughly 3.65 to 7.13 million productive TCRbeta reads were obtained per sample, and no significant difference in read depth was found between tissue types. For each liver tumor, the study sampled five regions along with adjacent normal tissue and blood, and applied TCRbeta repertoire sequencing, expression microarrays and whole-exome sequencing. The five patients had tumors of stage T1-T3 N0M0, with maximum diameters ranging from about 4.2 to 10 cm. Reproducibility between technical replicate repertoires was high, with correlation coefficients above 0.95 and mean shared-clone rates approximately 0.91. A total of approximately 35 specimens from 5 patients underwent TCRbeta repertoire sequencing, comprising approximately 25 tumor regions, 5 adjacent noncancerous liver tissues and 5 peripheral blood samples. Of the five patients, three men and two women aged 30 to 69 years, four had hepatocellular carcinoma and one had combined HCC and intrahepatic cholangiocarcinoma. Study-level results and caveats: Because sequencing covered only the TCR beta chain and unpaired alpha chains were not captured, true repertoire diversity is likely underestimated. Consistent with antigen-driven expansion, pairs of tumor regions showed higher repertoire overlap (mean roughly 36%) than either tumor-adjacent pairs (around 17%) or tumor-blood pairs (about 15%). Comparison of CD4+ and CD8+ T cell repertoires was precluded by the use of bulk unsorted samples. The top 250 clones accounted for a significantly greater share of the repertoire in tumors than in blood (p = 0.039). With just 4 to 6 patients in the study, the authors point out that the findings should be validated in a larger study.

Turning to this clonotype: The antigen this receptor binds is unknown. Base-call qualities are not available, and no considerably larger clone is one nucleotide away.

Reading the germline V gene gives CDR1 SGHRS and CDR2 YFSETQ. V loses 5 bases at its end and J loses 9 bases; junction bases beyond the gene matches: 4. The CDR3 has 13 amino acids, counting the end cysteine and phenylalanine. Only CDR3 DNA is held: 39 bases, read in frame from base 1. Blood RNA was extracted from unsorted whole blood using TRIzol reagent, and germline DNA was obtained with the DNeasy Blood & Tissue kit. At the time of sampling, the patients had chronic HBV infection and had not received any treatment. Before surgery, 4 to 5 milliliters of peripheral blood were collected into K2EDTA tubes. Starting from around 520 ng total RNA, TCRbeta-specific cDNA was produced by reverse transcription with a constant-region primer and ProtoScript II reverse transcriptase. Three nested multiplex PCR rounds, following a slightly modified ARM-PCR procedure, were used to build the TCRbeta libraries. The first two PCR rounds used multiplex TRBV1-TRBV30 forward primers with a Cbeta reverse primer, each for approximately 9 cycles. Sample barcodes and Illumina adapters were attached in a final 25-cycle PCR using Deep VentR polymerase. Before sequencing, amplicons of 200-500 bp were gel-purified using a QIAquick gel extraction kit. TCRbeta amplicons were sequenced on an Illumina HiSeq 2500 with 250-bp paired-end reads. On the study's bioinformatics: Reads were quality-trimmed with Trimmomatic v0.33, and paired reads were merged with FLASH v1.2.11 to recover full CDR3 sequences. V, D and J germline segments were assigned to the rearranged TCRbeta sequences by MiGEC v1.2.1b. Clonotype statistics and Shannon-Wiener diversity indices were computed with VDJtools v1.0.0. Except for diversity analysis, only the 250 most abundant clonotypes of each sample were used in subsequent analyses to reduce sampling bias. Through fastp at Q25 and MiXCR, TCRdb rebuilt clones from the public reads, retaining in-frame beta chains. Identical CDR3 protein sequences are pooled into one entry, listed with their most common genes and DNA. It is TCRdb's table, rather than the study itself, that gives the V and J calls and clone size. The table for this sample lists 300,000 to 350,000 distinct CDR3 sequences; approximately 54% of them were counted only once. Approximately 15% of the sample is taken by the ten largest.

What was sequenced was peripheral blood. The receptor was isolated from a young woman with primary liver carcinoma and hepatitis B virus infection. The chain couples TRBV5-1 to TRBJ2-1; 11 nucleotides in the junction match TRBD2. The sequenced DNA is TGCGCCAGCAGGTTAGCGGGAGGGAGTGAGCAGTTCTTC. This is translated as CASRLAGGSEQFF.